What follows describes a single T cell receptor beta chain. Its specificity is unknown. These data originate in a study of T cells in Graves' hyperthyroidism and ophthalmopathy. Study-level results: Blood also contained most expanded thyroid clonotypes above 0.001. Before onset, by a median of around 6.4 months, the model predicted ophthalmopathy. Stable hyperthyroidism was separated from ophthalmopathy by a model based on 13 V-J features.

Trimming took 0 bases from V and 5 from J; bases not matched to a gene: 7. Germline-derived CDR1 and CDR2 are SGHDN and FVKESK. The length of the CDR3 is 15 residues. Amplification of TCR beta CDR3 regions used RNA as the template. The HTBI primer set served for first-round RT-PCR of the TCR CDR3. TCRdb reanalysed the multiplex PCR reads using MiXCR and keeps one entry per CDR3 protein. The sample holds a few hundred thousand distinct CDR3 sequences; 40% to 50% are singletons and the top ten take about two fifths. The source material was peripheral blood or thyroid tissue (not recorded which). This clonotype originated in an adult woman with Graves' disease, either hyperthyroidism or ophthalmopathy (not recorded which). This chain links TRBV14 with TRBJ2-7; 7 positions match TRBD1. The CDR3 DNA reads as TGTGCCAGCAGCCAAGAGACCCAGGGGGACCACGAGCAGTACTTC. Translating gives CASSQETQGDHEQYF.